The 3 T cell receptor beta chains presented below share a single source sample, sequenced in a study of blood T cell repertoires in COVID-19. TCRdb keeps only in-frame clones here, not all; method: immunoSEQ multiplex PCR. The sample includes 300,000 to 400,000 clones, around 87% of them seen just once. The source material was PBMCs or T cells enriched from blood (not recorded which). Receptor source: a woman younger than 45 with acute COVID-19.

This sequence joins TRBV24-1 and TRBJ1-5, with 7 bases matching TRBD1. V lost 4 bases and J lost 3; bases outside the gene matches: 8. This CDR3 has 16 residues. Germline values: CDR1 KGHDR, CDR2 SFDVKD. The CDR3 protein is CATSDPSTGPNQPQHF. The CDR3, as DNA: TGTGCCACCAGTGACCCTTCGACAGGGCCCAATCAGCCCCAGCATTTT.

This chain joins TRBV27 and TRBJ1-3; tentative D call: TRBD1 (6 bases). V was cut by 5 bases and J by 1 base, with 18 bases left in between. The CDR3 is made up of 17 amino acids. Looked up from germline, CDR1 is MNHEY and CDR2 is SMNVEV (reference sequence). CDR3 sequence (DNA): TGTGCCAGCAGTCGTTTTAGCGGGGACAATTCTGGAAACACCATATATTTT. This sequence encodes CASSRFSGDNSGNTIYF.

The chain uses TRBV5-1 and TRBJ1-2; TRBD1 matches at 8 bases. CDR3 size: 16 residues. Trimming cost V 4 bases and J 4 bases; bases outside gene matches: 12. Germline V gene sequence: CDR1 SGHRS, CDR2 YFSETQ. The CDR3 nucleotides are TGCGCCAGCAGCGGGGGGGGACAGGTCGTCCCCTATGGCTACACCTTC. It encodes CASSGGGQVVPYGYTF.